This is a list of T cell receptor beta chains from one sample in a study of CD8+ T cells in alopecia areata. The method was immunoSEQ multiplex PCR; TCRdb's version includes in-frame clones alone and lacks a portion of them. The table records about 210,000 clones, roughly 56% of them present only once. The source material was CD4+ T cells sorted from blood, sampled at week 4, from a patient treated with tofacitinib. The receptors derive from a human donor with alopecia areata. Each CDR3 is given with its conserved first and last residue. The order of the fields is D gene, V gene, J gene, clone size, CDR3 DNA, CDR3 protein. A D gene is named only where the DNA matches it firmly. Where a row states a size, it is once, few, many or the class of an expanded clone; other rows omit it.

>TRBD2|TRBV7-2|TRBJ2-2|NA
TGTGCCAGCAGCCACAACCGGCCTAGCGGGACTTTAACCGGGGAGCTGTTTTTT
CASSHNRPSGTLTGELFF
>NA|TRBV29-1|TRBJ2-5|many
TGCAGCGTTGGGACACTGGGGTTCCAAGAGACCCAGTACTTC
CSVGTLGFQETQYF
>NA|TRBV18|TRBJ1-1|NA
TGTGCCAGCTCAGGGATTCGGGAGACTAATGGGAACACTGAAGCTTTCTTT
CASSGIRETNGNTEAFF
>NA|TRBV29-1|TRBJ2-2|NA
TGCAGCGTTTCCAACACCGGGGAGCTGTTTTTT
CSVSNTGELFF
>NA|TRBV6-5|TRBJ1-1|NA
TGTGCCAGCAGTAGGACGGGAGCGAACACTGAAGCTTTCTTT
CASSRTGANTEAFF
>TRBD1|TRBV29-1|TRBJ1-1|NA
TGCAGCGTAAGCGGGACAGCTAACACTGAAGCTTTCTTT
CSVSGTANTEAFF
>TRBD1|TRBV15|TRBJ2-2|few
TGTGCCACCAGCAACCGGGACAGGGTCCCTATCCGGGAGCTGTTTTTT
CATSNRDRVPIRELFF
>TRBD2|TRBV7-2|TRBJ2-1|few
TGTGCCAGCAGCTCAAGGACTAGCGGGGTAGGCTCCTACAATGAGCAGTTCTTC
CASSSRTSGVGSYNEQFF
>NA|TRBV11-2|TRBJ2-7|few
TGTGCCAGCAGCTTACCGGGTACCTACGAGCAGTACTTC
CASSLPGTYEQYF
>NA|TRBV4-1|TRBJ1-5|NA
TGCGCCAGCAGCCACGATACAAGGGCCAGATGCAATCAGCCCCAGCATTTT
CASSHDTRARCNQPQHF
>TRBD1|TRBV4-1|TRBJ1-1|NA
TGCGCCAGCAGCCAAGAAGGGACAGTCGAAGCTTTCTTT
CASSQEGTVEAFF
>NA|TRBV9|TRBJ1-6|NA
TGTGCCAGCAGCGTGAAGTACAATAATTCACCCCTCCACTTT
CASSVKYNNSPLHF
>NA|TRBV29-1|TRBJ2-2|few
TGCAGCGTTGGGGGACGGTCGAACACCGGGGAGCTGTTTTTT
CSVGGRSNTGELFF
>NA|TRBV6-6|TRBJ1-1|once
TGTGCCAGCAGTTACTCAGTTTCGGGTACTGAAGCTTTCTTT
CASSYSVSGTEAFF
>NA|TRBV7-9|TRBJ2-7|NA
TGTGCCAGCAGCCTGGCGACGGCGTCCGGAATGATAAACTTC
CASSLATASGMINF
>TRBD1|TRBV10-3|TRBJ1-6|NA
TGTGCCATCAGTGAGGGCGACAGGGGAAGGTCCTATAATTCACCCCTCCACTTT
CAISEGDRGRSYNSPLHF
>NA|TRBV11-2|TRBJ2-7|many
TGTGCCAGCAGCTTAGGAAGACAGACATACGAGCAGTACTTC
CASSLGRQTYEQYF
>TRBD2|TRBV7-8|TRBJ2-1|few
TGTGCCAGCAGCTCGGGTAACCCGGGGGGCAATGAGCAGTTCTTC
CASSSGNPGGNEQFF
>TRBD2|TRBV28|TRBJ2-7|NA
TGTGCCAGCAGACCTCGACTAGCGGGGTCTTTTAGCGAGCAGTACTTC
CASRPRLAGSFSEQYF
>NA|TRBV7-6|TRBJ2-7|NA
TGTGCCAGCAGCTTGGGTCTGGGCTCCTACGAGCAGTACTTC
CASSLGLGSYEQYF
>TRBD1|TRBV7-6|TRBJ1-5|few
TGTGCCAGCAGCTGGGGACAGGGTATTCAGCCCCAGCATTTT
CASSWGQGIQPQHF
>TRBD1|TRBV19|TRBJ1-5|NA
TGTGCCAGCCCGGGACAGGAGACTTATAGCAATCAGCCCCAGCATTTT
CASPGQETYSNQPQHF
>TRBD1|TRBV30|TRBJ1-2|NA
TGTGCCTGGAGTATTGGACAGGCGGGCTATGGCTACACCTTC
CAWSIGQAGYGYTF
>TRBD1|TRBV4-3|TRBJ1-1|NA
TGCGCCAGCAGCCAGGGACAGGCCCTTGAAGCTTTCTTT
CASSQGQALEAFF
>NA|TRBV7-2|TRBJ2-7|NA
TGTGCCAGCAGCTTAGTCTACGAGCAGTACTTC
CASSLVYEQYF
>NA|TRBV30|TRBJ1-1|NA
TGTGCCTGGAGTGCTAGCCTAATTGGGGACACTGAAGCTTTCTTT
CAWSASLIGDTEAFF
>TRBD2|TRBV4-1|TRBJ2-1|NA
TGCGCCAGCAGCCAAGATCAGGGACTAGAGCAGTTCTTC
CASSQDQGLEQFF
>NA|TRBV10-2|TRBJ2-3|many
TGCGCCAGCAGTGAGCAGACATCACAGGGACCGCAGTATTTT
CASSEQTSQGPQYF
>NA|TRBV15|TRBJ2-7|NA
TGTGCCACCAGCAGAGATTTCGGACAGCAGTACTTC
CATSRDFGQQYF
>NA|TRBV5-4|TRBJ2-7|NA
TGTGCCAGCAGCTTGGACGGGGGTGGCGGCGAGCAGTACTTC
CASSLDGGGGEQYF
>NA|TRBV7-2|TRBJ1-5|few
TGTGCCAGCAGCCCAGGAGAGACCAATCAGCCCCAGCATTTT
CASSPGETNQPQHF
>TRBD1|TRBV25-1|TRBJ1-2|NA
TGTGCCAGCAGTGAGGGACAGTTCTACTATGGCTACACCTTC
CASSEGQFYYGYTF
>NA|TRBV6-5|TRBJ1-1|NA
TGTGCCAGCAGTTTTTCACAGTCCACTGAAGCTTTCTTT
CASSFSQSTEAFF
>TRBD1|TRBV4-3|TRBJ2-3|NA
TGCGCCAGCAGCCAGGACAGGGTAAGAGATACGCAGTATTTT
CASSQDRVRDTQYF